These 28 T cell receptor beta chains share one sample of origin, sequenced in a study of metastatic and nonmetastatic thyroid tumors. There were no patients who had received any treatment before thyroid surgery. TCRdb redid the clone calls on the PCR reads using MiXCR. The repertoire holds about 40,000 clones, approximately 16% seen once, with approximately 9.8% in the top ten. The sample was tumor tissue. Receptors originate from a female donor with papillary thyroid cancer or a benign thyroid nodule (not recorded which). Some clones in this sample may be carry-over from other donors' samples.

With regard to this clone: Other DNA sequences of this sample code for an identical CDR3. The gene calls are TRBV7-8 and TRBJ2-5; no definite D call. Germline CDR1 and CDR2: SGHVS and FQNEAQ. Trimming shortened V by 5 bases and J by 4 bases, and 5 bases separated the two germline ends. The CDR3 sequence is 11 residues long. The CDR3 here is CASSQRETQYF. DNA of the CDR3: TGTGCCAGCAGCCAGCGAGAGACCCAGTACTTC.

This clone was found many times. This sequence joins TRBV9 and TRBJ1-6; no clear D gene. CDR1 and CDR2 (germline): SGDLS, YYNGEE. Trimming left V 0 bases short and J 6 bases short, with 4 bases between. The CDR3 totals 13 residues. Here the CDR3 DNA reads TGTGCCAGCAGCGTAGGGGGTAATTCACCCCTCCACTTT. Its protein is CASSVGGNSPLHF.

A few counts support this clone. This chain joins TRBV6-5 and TRBJ1-5; 9 bases match TRBD1. V was clipped by 4 bases and J by 7 bases; unmatched bases: 8. This CDR3 has 15 amino acids. Germline loops: CDR1 MNHEY, CDR2 SVGAGI. CDR3 in amino acids: CASSLTGQGEQPQHF. CDR3 nucleotide sequence: TGTGCCAGCAGTTTGACGGGACAGGGCGAACAGCCCCAGCATTTT.

This clone was detected only a few times. The rearrangement links TRBV10-1 to TRBJ2-1, with TRBD2 as a possible D gene (5 bases). Between the trimmed V and J ends, which lost 3 bases and 1 base, there was a span of 10 bases. The CDR3 totals 15 residues. Germline V CDR1 and CDR2: WNHNN, SYGVQD (reference sequence). The CDR3 coding sequence is TGCGCCAGCAGTGAAAGAGGGAGATCCTACAATGAGCAGTTCTTC. It specifies CASSERGRSYNEQFF.

Regarding this clone: A read error may explain this, as a much larger clone is one base away. This sequence joins TRBV29-1 and TRBJ1-2; D perhaps matches TRBD1 (5 bases). Germline values: CDR1 SQVTM, CDR2 ANQGSEA. V gave up 8 bases and J gave up 4 bases, with 20 bases separating them. CDR3 length: 14 residues. The chain's CDR3 is CSSLSGGSGYGYTF. The CDR3 DNA follows: TGCAGCTCCTTGTCCGGGGGTTCGGGCTATGGCTACACCTTC.

This clone was counted many times. This chain connects TRBV6-1 to TRBJ2-7; D remains unclear. Deletions cut 7 bases from V and 2 bases from J, with 12 bases between. The CDR3 has 13 amino acids. Germline CDR1 reads MNHNS; CDR2 reads SASEGT. CDR3 sequence: CASIVSGAYEQYF. CDR3 bases: TGTGCCAGCATCGTGTCCGGCGCCTACGAGCAGTACTTC.

This clone was recorded many times. This sequence joins TRBV28 and TRBJ1-3, with unresolved D. The CDR3 covers 14 residues. Germline V gene lookup returns CDR1 MDHEN and CDR2 SYDVKM. Trimming left V 6 bases short and J 4 bases short, with 13 bases between. The CDR3 DNA is TGTGCCAGCAGCCCTCCCGGGCGGGGAAACACCATATATTTT. This codes for CASSPPGRGNTIYF.

In this sample, this clone turned up many times. J is TRBJ2-7 and V is TRBV25-1; D not certain. The germline V and J ends were trimmed by 6 bases and 5 bases, with 8 bases remaining between them. The CDR3 is 11 amino acids. Germline values: CDR1 MGHDK, CDR2 SYGVNS. The CDR3 loop is CASRGPHEQYF. CDR3 sequence (DNA): TGTGCCAGCAGGGGTCCCCACGAGCAGTACTTC.

There are a few counts of this clone. This chain joins TRBV4-1 and TRBJ1-3, with D uncertain. Germline lookup yields CDR1 MGHRA and CDR2 YSYEKL. The CDR3 has 16 amino acids. V was trimmed by 2 bases and J by 0 bases, leaving 11 bases between them. The CDR3 sequence: CASSQFTVPSGNTIYF. The DNA of the CDR3 is TGCGCCAGCAGCCAATTTACAGTTCCCTCTGGAAACACCATATATTTT.

The table lists this clone with many counts. The CDR3, as DNA: TGTGCCAGCAGCTTAGGAAAAGGACATAAGTACTTC. Protein sequence: CASSLGKGHKYF. The gene calls are TRBV7-9 and TRBJ2-5, with D possibly TRBD1 on 5 matching bases. Looked up from germline, CDR1 is SEHNR and CDR2 is FQNEAQ (reference sequence). The CDR3 covers 12 residues. V was trimmed by 1 base and J by 12 bases, leaving 12 bases between them.

Only a few counts were recorded for this clone. The rearrangement links TRBV5-4 to TRBJ2-1; tentatively, D is TRBD1 or TRBD2 (5 bases each). In germline, CDR1 is SGHNT, CDR2 YYREEE (reference sequence). The CDR3 has 15 residues. Trimming shortened V by 0 bases and J by 3 bases, and 10 bases separated the two germline ends. CDR3 bases: TGTGCCAGCAGCTTGGGGGGGATGTTCTACAATGAGCAGTTCTTC. This translates into CASSLGGMFYNEQFF.

This clone was seen at least ten times. The chain couples TRBV30 to TRBJ1-3; no clear D gene. The CDR3 has 13 amino acids. Looked up from germline, CDR1 is GTSNPN and CDR2 is SVGIG (reference sequence). The V end lost 3 bases, the J end lost 8 bases, and 14 bases lay between the germline ends. Written as DNA, the CDR3 is TGTGCCTGGAGAAATCCTGGGGTATACACCATATATTTT. Translating gives CAWRNPGVYTIYF.

Many counts were recorded for this clone. V and J are TRBV24-1 and TRBJ2-1, with 15 bases matching TRBD2. The CDR3 runs 18 residues. V dropped 4 bases and J dropped 7; count of bases not matched to a gene: 10. Germline lookup yields CDR1 KGHDR and CDR2 SFDVKD. CDR3 loop: CATSDEGGLAGGRNEQFF. CDR3 in DNA: TGTGCCACCAGTGACGAGGGGGGACTAGCGGGAGGTAGGAATGAGCAGTTCTTC.

The table lists this clone with many counts. The chain is built from TRBV3-1 and TRBJ2-1, with 7 nucleotides matching TRBD1. Trimming cost V 5 bases and J 8 bases; bases outside gene matches: 12. The germline V gene has CDR1 LGHDT and CDR2 YNNKEL (reference sequence). CDR3 length equals 15 residues. In DNA, the CDR3 is TGTGCCAGCAGCGCCCGACAGGGTAGAGGACATGAGCAGTTCTTC. Translated, it gives CASSARQGRGHEQFF.

The chain joins TRBV6-1 to TRBJ2-3; 9 nucleotides agree with TRBD2. V gave up 8 bases and J gave up 0 bases; unmatched junction bases: 15. Germline lookup yields CDR1 MNHNS and CDR2 SASEGT. The CDR3 has 18 residues. DNA of the CDR3: TGTGCCAGCGTACCCGGGACTAGCAATTTATATAGCACAGATACGCAGTATTTT. Translation gives CASVPGTSNLYSTDTQYF.

The V and J genes are TRBV11-2 and TRBJ2-7; perhaps TRBD1 as D (7 bases). V dropped 2 bases and J dropped 5 bases, with 13 bases sitting between them. The CDR3 runs to 14 residues. CDR1 is SGHAT and CDR2 is FQNNGV in the germline V gene. CDR3: CASSLLTGTHEQYF. As DNA, the CDR3 is TGTGCCAGCAGCTTATTGACAGGGACTCACGAGCAGTACTTC.

Many counts were recorded for this clone. In DNA form, the CDR3 reads TGCGCCAGCAGTGAGTCCGGACAGGGTATCAATGAGCAGTTCTTC. Translating it yields CASSESGQGINEQFF. The V and J genes are TRBV10-1 and TRBJ2-1, with 8 positions matching TRBD1. Trimming removed 0 bases from V and 6 bases from J; junction bases left unmatched: 4. Germline V lookup: CDR1 WNHNN, CDR2 SYGVQD (reference sequence). This CDR3 region has 15 residues.

This clone was seen a few times. V and J are TRBV28 and TRBJ2-5; 8 nucleotides line up with TRBD2. Trimming took 4 bases from V and 0 from J; bases not matched to a gene: 13. Germline CDR1 is MDHEN and CDR2 is SYDVKM. The CDR3 is 18 residues long. The CDR3 is CASSSGGGGIVYQETQYF. CDR3 nucleotides: TGTGCCAGCAGTTCGGGGGGGGGGGGGATTGTGTACCAAGAGACCCAGTACTTC.

By share of the sample, this clone is medium-sized. The rearrangement links TRBV6-5 to TRBJ1-2; the D is unclear. Germline V CDR1 and CDR2: MNHEY, SVGAGI. Trimming removed 2 bases at V and 8 bases at J, with 12 bases between. The CDR3 runs 13 residues. This CDR3 is CASSYGPQIGYTF. CDR3 DNA sequence: TGTGCCAGCAGTTACGGCCCCCAAATCGGCTACACCTTC.

The chain links TRBV5-1 to TRBJ1-5, with 8 bases lining up with TRBD1. The V and J ends lost 4 bases and 3 bases, in that order; junction bases with no gene match: 6. There are 15 residues in the CDR3. The V gene's germline CDR1 is SGHRS and CDR2 YFSETQ. CDR3 bases: TGCGCCAGCAGCCCCGGGACAGGACCCAATCAGCCCCAGCATTTT. It specifies CASSPGTGPNQPQHF. Looking up the rest from reference TRBV5-1 and TRBJ1-5 gives the full variable domain: KAGVTQTPRYLIKTRGQQVTLSCSPISGHRSVSWYQQTPGQGLQFLFEYFSETQRNKGNFPGRFSGRQFSNSRSEMNVSTLELGDSALYLCASSPGTGPNQPQHFGDGTRLSIL.

With respect to this clone: A much larger clone differs by one base, so this may be a read error. The V call is TRBV5-6, the J call TRBJ1-1; no clear D. CDR1 SGHDT and CDR2 YYEEEE come from the germline V gene. V was cut by 4 bases and J by 6 bases, with 7 bases left in between. The CDR3 is 11 amino acids. The CDR3 bases are TGTGCCAGCAGCGGACGGGCTGAAGCTTTCTTT. Translated: CASSGRAEAFF.

V usage is TRBV11-2 and J usage is TRBJ2-7; 9 nucleotides line up with TRBD1. This CDR3 contains 15 residues. Unmatched junction bases numbered 3, after V lost 3 bases and J lost 0 bases. CDR1 and CDR2 (germline): SGHAT, FQNNGV. The DNA for the CDR3 is TGTGCCAGCAGCTTGGACAGGGGCTACTCCTACGAGCAGTACTTC. The encoded protein is CASSLDRGYSYEQYF.

The chain joins TRBV29-1 to TRBJ1-2, with 7 bases lining up with TRBD1. V lost 8 bases, J lost 2 bases, and 5 bases stayed unmatched. The CDR3 totals 12 residues. Germline V lookup: CDR1 SQVTM, CDR2 ANQGSEA. Here the CDR3 DNA reads TGCAGCTACTGGACAGGAAACTATGGCTACACCTTC. Translating it yields CSYWTGNYGYTF.

This clone was seen repeatedly, ten times or more. The rearrangement uses TRBV19 and TRBJ2-3, with 7 positions matching TRBD2. The CDR3 consists of 14 residues. Germline assignment: CDR1 LNHDA and CDR2 SQIVND (reference sequence). The V segment lost 5 bases and the J segment 5 bases; nucleotides outside the gene matches: 7. The CDR3 coding sequence is TGTGCCAGTAGTGTGTCTAGCGGAAAAGATACGCAGTATTTT. Amino acid sequence: CASSVSSGKDTQYF.

This clone was found many times. The V gene is TRBV27, the J gene TRBJ1-1; the D gene is possibly TRBD1 (5 bases). The ends were cut back, 5 bases at V and 4 bases at J, with 11 bases in the middle. CDR1 MNHEY and CDR2 SMNVEV come from the germline V gene (reference sequence). The CDR3 covers 13 residues. The CDR3 spells CASSEGRATEAFF. The CDR3 nucleotides read TGTGCCAGCAGTGAGGGGCGTGCCACTGAAGCTTTCTTT.

This clone has ten or more counts. V is TRBV24-1 and J is TRBJ1-1, with D unclear. Germline CDR1 is KGHDR and CDR2 is SFDVKD. The CDR3 loop spans 14 amino acids. The V end lost 9 bases, the J end lost 1 base, and 14 bases lay between the germline ends. CDR3 sequence: CATRGGRGNTEAFF. For the CDR3, the DNA is TGTGCCACCCGTGGCGGCCGAGGGAACACTGAAGCTTTCTTT.

With respect to this clone: Mismatch with germline at one junction end may stem from a read error. The rearrangement joins TRBV6-1 to TRBJ1-2; tentatively, D is TRBD1 (5 bases). The CDR3 covers 14 residues. The germline V gene encodes CDR1 MNHNS and CDR2 SASEGT. The CDR3: CASSELGVNYGYTF. CDR3 DNA sequence: TGTGCCAGTAGTGAACTAGGGGTTAACTATGGCTACACCTTC.

The chain employs TRBV19 and TRBJ2-7, with a tentative D call TRBD2 (6 bases). Trimming cost V 3 bases and J 6 bases, with 21 bases left between them. This CDR3 has 16 residues. Germline V gene sequence: CDR1 LNHDA, CDR2 SQIVND (reference sequence). The CDR3 region is CASSILGGTNGGEQYF. CDR3 DNA: TGTGCCAGTAGTATTCTCGGCGGAACAAACGGGGGCGAGCAGTACTTC.